This is a list of T cell receptor beta chains from one sample in a study of T cell repertoires in cytomegalovirus infection. A single record per CDR3 protein comes from TCRdb applying MiXCR to the reads. In the table there are approximately 260,000 distinct CDR3 sequences, less than 25% of which are singletons. No antigen has been identified for these receptors. The specimen comprised cultured PBMCs, sampled from culture after CMV antigen stimulation. Receptor source: a human donor in good health (CMV status not recorded). Some clones in this sample may be carry-over from other donors' samples. Both conserved end residues are part of each CDR3. Each record gives: CDR3 protein, D gene, J gene, V gene. A D gene is named only where the DNA matches it firmly.

CSATTSARTYTQYF	TRBD2	TRBJ2-3	TRBV20-1
CASSFSPGPPQETQYF	.	TRBJ2-5	TRBV7-2
CAIMGRDTGELFF	.	TRBJ2-2	TRBV10-3
CASSRLGVGSTDTQYF	.	TRBJ2-3	TRBV7-8
CASTLGTGELFF	.	TRBJ2-2	TRBV7-6
CASSSSTSGAYNEQFF	TRBD2	TRBJ2-1	TRBV7-9
CASSSGEGLRNQPQHF	.	TRBJ1-5	TRBV7-8
CASVPRVDQPQHF	.	TRBJ1-5	TRBV28
CASSADRVSAFF	TRBD1	TRBJ1-1	TRBV7-2
CASSFSGFGRWWYEQYF	.	TRBJ2-7	TRBV27
CASSSSSGRPSYEQYF	TRBD2	TRBJ2-7	TRBV19
CASSQDSGLRGNTIYF	.	TRBJ1-3	TRBV4-1
CASSRGTGEQYF	TRBD1	TRBJ2-7	TRBV7-9
CSVAPSNYGYTF	.	TRBJ1-2	TRBV29-1
CASSLAPGTGGYEQYF	TRBD1	TRBJ2-7	TRBV7-2
CAVGLAGSRETQYF	TRBD2	TRBJ2-5	TRBV10-3
CASSIRAGELGEQFF	TRBD2	TRBJ2-1	TRBV19
CASSLGETGSTDTQYF	.	TRBJ2-3	TRBV5-4
CASRTAYNQPQHF	.	TRBJ1-5	TRBV28
CASRGEGRGTDTQYF	TRBD2	TRBJ2-3	TRBV7-2
CASNWGALNTEAFF	.	TRBJ1-1	TRBV19
CASRRNLGTEAFF	.	TRBJ1-1	TRBV25-1
CASSFRLGYTLYEQYF	.	TRBJ2-7	TRBV6-8
CASSQAVTGELFF	.	TRBJ2-2	TRBV4-3
CASSHGLAGSLASTDTQYF	TRBD2	TRBJ2-3	TRBV7-6
CASSPASGSGHEQFF	TRBD2	TRBJ2-1	TRBV7-9
CASSSGTTYYNEQFF	TRBD2	TRBJ2-1	TRBV5-8
CASSYGQGLSYNEQFF	.	TRBJ2-1	TRBV6-2/TRBV6-3
CASSWSGSSNQPQHF	.	TRBJ1-5	TRBV7-8
CSADGLAGADTQYF	TRBD2	TRBJ2-3	TRBV20-1
CASRAGTSHGYTF	.	TRBJ1-2	TRBV28
CASSEMQASAGANVLTF	.	TRBJ2-6	TRBV6-1
CASSLGYRSYEQYF	.	TRBJ2-7	TRBV7-2
CASSRSTDTQYF	.	TRBJ2-3	TRBV18
CASSPHSPTGQDYGYTF	TRBD1	TRBJ1-2	TRBV28
CASKPGTGNYEQYF	TRBD1	TRBJ2-7	TRBV7-2
CASSPFPGQGKDTQYF	TRBD1	TRBJ2-3	TRBV7-8
CASSWVAAYNEQFF	.	TRBJ2-1	TRBV27
CASSHGTAPETQYF	TRBD1	TRBJ2-5	TRBV6-8
CASSLDRGSYEQYF	TRBD1	TRBJ2-7	TRBV7-2
CAIVGDIGDTQYF	.	TRBJ2-3	TRBV10-3
CASSLRRDTDTQYF	.	TRBJ2-3	TRBV6-8
CASRWVPSYNEQFF	.	TRBJ2-1	TRBV6-1
CSTGLSLQETQYF	.	TRBJ2-5	TRBV29-1
CASSLEASRTDTQYF	.	TRBJ2-3	TRBV5-5
CASSFDKTGDYGYTF	TRBD1	TRBJ1-2	TRBV7-9
CASSPWDPNTEAFF	.	TRBJ1-1	TRBV7-6
CASGARTGSETQYF	TRBD1	TRBJ2-5	TRBV9
CASSQTPNEQFF	.	TRBJ2-1	TRBV27
CASSRWEGPTLNEQFF	TRBD2	TRBJ2-1	TRBV5-6
CASSSQKSSYNEQFF	.	TRBJ2-1	TRBV7-2
CASSRDTNQPQHF	.	TRBJ1-5	TRBV11-2